The 27 T cell receptor beta chains presented below share a single source sample, sequenced in a study of control samples from healthy donors and cancer patients. The data were produced by immunoSEQ multiplex PCR, yet TCRdb's version contains in-frame clones alone and is incomplete. The sample has approximately 94,000 clones, roughly 92% seen once. Sequenced: blood. These TCRs come from a woman in her 30s in good health.

J is TRBJ2-1 and V is TRBV6-5; D not certain. V was trimmed by 7 bases and J by 3 bases, leaving 13 bases between them. The germline gives CDR1 MNHEY, CDR2 SVGAGI. This CDR3 has 14 amino acids. In nucleotides, the CDR3 is TGTGCCAGCACCAAGGCTGGCAGCTACAATGAGCAGTTCTTC. Its protein is CASTKAGSYNEQFF.

This chain links TRBV2 with TRBJ2-7; D is unresolved. This CDR3 has 16 residues. The V gene lost 1 base and the J gene lost 2 bases, with 15 bases spanning the gap. Per the germline V gene, CDR1 is SNHLY and CDR2 is FYNNEI. The CDR3, as DNA: TGTGCCAGCAGTGAAGGGAGATCAGGACCAGCCTACGAGCAGTACTTC. This encodes CASSEGRSGPAYEQYF. The entire variable domain, with the rest obtained from reference TRBV2 and TRBJ2-7, is as follows: EPEVTQTPSHQVTQMGQEVILRCVPISNHLYFYWYRQILGQKVEFLVSFYNNEISEKSEIFDDQFSVERPDGSNFTLKIRSTKLEDSAMYFCASSEGRSGPAYEQYFGPGTRLTVT.

This rearrangement joins TRBV6-1 to TRBJ1-5; possibly TRBD1 for D (5 bases). V lost 2 bases and J 0 bases, leaving 11 bases between the germline ends. Germline assignment: CDR1 MNHNS and CDR2 SASEGT. This CDR3 contains 16 residues. CDR3 sequence reads: CASSERQLYSNQPQHF. CDR3 nucleotides: TGTGCCAGCAGTGAACGACAGCTTTATAGCAATCAGCCCCAGCATTTT.

V usage is TRBV12-3 or TRBV12-4 and J usage is TRBJ2-5; the D gene could be TRBD1 or TRBD2 (6 bases each). The CDR3 spans 13 residues. Trimming removed 1 base at V and 5 bases at J, with 8 bases between. The CDR3 here is CASSLVGGETQYF. The CDR3 DNA reads TGTGCCAGCAGTTTAGTAGGGGGGGAGACCCAGTACTTC.

J is TRBJ2-1 and V is TRBV6-2 or TRBV6-3; 10 bases fit TRBD2. The CDR3 runs to 15 residues. Germline loops: CDR1 MNHEY, CDR2 SVGEGT. The V segment lost 2 bases and the J segment 4 bases; nucleotides outside the gene matches: 2. The CDR3 spells CASSYMTSGYNEQFF. The CDR3 nucleotides are TGTGCCAGCAGTTACATGACTAGCGGGTACAATGAGCAGTTCTTC.

V is TRBV6-5 and J is TRBJ1-2; TRBD1 might be the D (5 bases). This CDR3 contains 13 residues. Trimming stripped 7 bases from V and 0 bases from J, with 9 bases between. Germline V gene lookup returns CDR1 MNHEY and CDR2 SVGAGI. This chain's CDR3 is CASTTGANYGYTF. In DNA, the CDR3 is TGTGCCAGCACCACGGGGGCTAACTATGGCTACACCTTC.

V and J are TRBV5-4 and TRBJ1-6; D possibly corresponds to TRBD1 (5 bases). Trimming stripped 3 bases from V and 0 bases from J, with 13 bases between. CDR1 is SGHNT and CDR2 is YYREEE in the germline V gene (reference sequence). The CDR3 has 17 residues. CDR3 region: CASSSKETDSYNSPLHF. In DNA, the CDR3 is TGTGCCAGCAGCTCTAAGGAGACAGACTCCTATAATTCACCCCTCCACTTT.

This clone was found once. This sequence joins TRBV7-9 and TRBJ1-1; no clear D. Germline values: CDR1 SEHNR, CDR2 FQNEAQ (reference sequence). The ends were cut back, 5 bases at V and 0 bases at J, with 13 bases in the middle. This CDR3 is built from 15 residues. The CDR3 nucleotides read TGTGCCAGCAGCCAACAGTTACTCATGAACACTGAAGCTTTCTTT. This sequence encodes CASSQQLLMNTEAFF.

The chain carries TRBV9 and TRBJ1-2, with D possibly being TRBD1 (5 bases). The CDR3 sequence is 14 residues long. V shed 3 bases and J shed 7 bases, with 16 bases lying between them. Germline assignment: CDR1 SGDLS and CDR2 YYNGEE. The DNA for the CDR3 is TGTGCCAGCAGCGCCCTTGGGGGTGTAAGTGGCTACACCTTC. It is translated as CASSALGGVSGYTF.

The chain recombines TRBV6-6 with TRBJ2-1; 10 nucleotides align to TRBD2. The CDR3 is made up of 14 amino acids. CDR1 and CDR2 (germline): MNHNY, SVGAGI (reference sequence). The J segment lost 8 bases and the V segment lost 6 bases, leaving 7 bases of the junction unmatched. Written as DNA, the CDR3 is TGTGCCAGCAGGGCTAGCGGGAGAGGTTATGAGCAGTTCTTC. Translating it yields CASRASGRGYEQFF.

The chain uses TRBV12-5 and TRBJ2-3; D possibly uses TRBD1 or TRBD2 (6 bases each). V was trimmed by 7 bases and J by 0 bases, leaving 17 bases between them. Per the germline V gene, CDR1 is LGHNT and CDR2 is FRNRAP. The CDR3 is 16 residues long. The CDR3 here is CASALLSGASTDTQYF. The CDR3 DNA reads as TGTGCTAGTGCCCTTCTCTCGGGGGCTAGCACAGATACGCAGTATTTT.

V usage is TRBV19 and J usage is TRBJ1-2; TRBD1 matches 7 bases. This CDR3 contains 18 residues. Looked up from germline, CDR1 is LNHDA and CDR2 is SQIVND (reference sequence). V shed 7 bases and J 7 bases; nucleotides not matched to a gene: 24. CDR3 DNA sequence: TGTGCCAGTAATCGGGGGGCGGACAGGACCCTACCCGGCAGTGGCTACACCTTC. Translating gives CASNRGADRTLPGSGYTF.

This clone was recorded once. The V call is TRBV5-6, the J call TRBJ1-5, with TRBD1 matching 7 bases. This CDR3 spans 14 amino acids. Per the germline V gene, CDR1 is SGHDT and CDR2 is YYEEEE. V was pared by 0 bases and J by 8 bases, with 5 bases of the junction left unmatched. The CDR3 is CASSLANRGEPQHF. The DNA for the CDR3 is TGTGCCAGCAGCTTGGCCAACAGGGGAGAGCCCCAGCATTTT.

The V gene is TRBV3-1 (or the pseudogene TRBV3-2), the J gene TRBJ2-2; D might be TRBD1 (6 bases). CDR3 length: 13 residues. Trimming removed 4 bases at V and 7 bases at J, with 10 bases between. From germline, CDR1 is LGHDT and CDR2 YNNKEL (reference sequence). The CDR3 bases are TGTGCCAGCAGCCCCTCAGGGGTCGGGGAGCTGTTTTTT. As protein: CASSPSGVGELFF.

This clone was found once. This chain joins TRBV25-1 and TRBJ2-7, with D maybe TRBD2 (5 bases). Germline V gene lookup returns CDR1 MGHDK and CDR2 SYGVNS. The CDR3 runs 15 residues. Trimming took 3 bases from V and 4 from J, leaving 16 bases between them. The CDR3 DNA is TGTGCCAGCAGTGACCCCGGAGGAAAGGCTTACGAGCAGTACTTC. Residues: CASSDPGGKAYEQYF.

The rearrangement uses TRBV5-1 and TRBJ1-2; 9 nucleotides match TRBD1. The V segment lost 4 bases and the J segment 3 bases; nucleotides outside the gene matches: 4. This CDR3 is built from 14 residues. The V gene's germline CDR1 is SGHRS and CDR2 YFSETQ. CDR3 bases: TGCGCCAGCAGCCAGACAGGGGGTGACTATGGCTACACCTTC. It specifies CASSQTGGDYGYTF. The full variable domain, its missing parts supplied by reference TRBV5-1 and TRBJ1-2, is KAGVTQTPRYLIKTRGQQVTLSCSPISGHRSVSWYQQTPGQGLQFLFEYFSETQRNKGNFPGRFSGRQFSNSRSEMNVSTLELGDSALYLCASSQTGGDYGYTFGSGTRLTVV.

The chain couples TRBV19 to TRBJ2-5; 8 positions agree with TRBD1. V dropped 6 bases and J dropped 7; count of bases not matched to a gene: 10. CDR1 LNHDA and CDR2 SQIVND come from the germline V gene (reference sequence). This CDR3 contains 14 residues. CDR3 nucleotide sequence: TGTGCCAGTAGGCAGGGACAGGACTCCGTGACCCAGTACTTC. Encoded protein: CASRQGQDSVTQYF.

The chain combines TRBV24-1 with TRBJ1-5; 7 positions match TRBD1. With V trimmed by 6 bases and J by 1 base, 5 bases remained unmatched. CDR3 length equals 15 residues. In germline, CDR1 is KGHDR, CDR2 SFDVKD. CDR3 loop: CATSFRDRSNQPQHF. The CDR3 DNA is TGTGCCACCAGTTTTAGGGACAGAAGCAATCAGCCCCAGCATTTT.

The rearrangement uses TRBV30 and TRBJ2-2; D is possibly TRBD1 or TRBD2 (6 bases each). Trimming shortened V by 1 base and J by 3 bases, and 9 bases separated the two germline ends. Germline V gene lookup returns CDR1 GTSNPN and CDR2 SVGIG (reference sequence). The CDR3 has 14 amino acids. The CDR3 is CAWSAGAYTGELFF. The CDR3 bases are TGTGCCTGGAGTGCGGGGGCGTACACCGGGGAGCTGTTTTTT.

V and J are TRBV6-5 and TRBJ2-6, with 8 bases identical to TRBD2. Germline V lookup: CDR1 MNHEY, CDR2 SVGAGI. V lost 10 bases, J lost 3 bases, and 8 bases stayed unmatched. CDR3 length: 15 amino acids. The CDR3 nucleotides are TGTGCCACAACTCGGGAGGGGGATGGGGCCAACGTCCTGACTTTC. It is translated as CATTREGDGANVLTF.

The chain links TRBV2 to TRBJ1-1; D remains ambiguous. This CDR3 is 15 amino acids long. Trimming shortened V by 4 bases and J by 2 bases, and 14 bases separated the two germline ends. CDR1 is SNHLY, CDR2 FYNNEI, per germline. The CDR3: CASSAHGPRNTEAFF. For the CDR3, the DNA is TGTGCCAGCAGTGCCCACGGGCCTCGTAACACTGAAGCTTTCTTT.

The chain has TRBV5-1 and TRBJ2-4; D is unclear. CDR1 and CDR2 (germline): SGHRS, YFSETQ. The CDR3 consists of 15 residues. The V end lost 0 bases, the J end lost 0 bases, and 7 bases lay between the germline ends. The CDR3 sequence is CASSLGPRAKNIQYF. CDR3 coding DNA: TGCGCCAGCAGCTTGGGACCGAGAGCCAAAAACATTCAGTACTTC.

The chain couples TRBV5-1 to TRBJ2-4; tentative D call: TRBD1 (6 bases). The CDR3 sequence is 15 residues long. From germline, CDR1 is SGHRS and CDR2 YFSETQ. Trimming shortened V by 5 bases and J by 6 bases, and 18 bases separated the two germline ends. The CDR3: CASRPLRGTGNIQYF. In DNA form, the CDR3 reads TGCGCCAGCAGACCCCTCAGGGGAACTGGAAACATTCAGTACTTC.

This clone was counted only a few times. V gene TRBV10-2 combines with J gene TRBJ1-1; 8 nucleotides match TRBD1. The germline V gene has CDR1 WSHSY and CDR2 SAAADI. Losses at the gene ends were 4 bases for V and 4 bases for J; bases not matched to a gene: 2. This CDR3 has 13 amino acids. The CDR3 loop is CASSVTGGTEAFF. The CDR3 nucleotides read TGCGCCAGCAGTGTCACAGGGGGCACTGAAGCTTTCTTT.

This clone was found once. The chain recombines TRBV3-1 (or the pseudogene TRBV3-2) with TRBJ1-4; 7 bases line up with TRBD1. Germline V gene data show CDR1 as LGHDT and CDR2 as YNNKEL (reference sequence). The V segment lost 4 bases and the J segment 6 bases; nucleotides outside the gene matches: 11. This CDR3 contains 16 residues. CDR3 loop: CASSLIKGQGDEKLFF. Here the CDR3 DNA reads TGTGCCAGCAGCCTCATTAAAGGTCAGGGGGATGAAAAACTGTTTTTT.

The V gene is TRBV12-5, the J gene TRBJ2-3; no clear D. Germline V gene lookup returns CDR1 LGHNT and CDR2 FRNRAP. Trimming pared 5 bases from V and 4 bases from J, leaving 22 bases between. CDR3 size: 17 residues. The CDR3 loop reads CASGPDNLAARADTQYF. In DNA form, the CDR3 reads TGTGCTAGTGGTCCGGATAATCTGGCCGCACGGGCAGATACGCAGTATTTT.

The chain is built from TRBV7-8 and TRBJ1-3; perhaps TRBD1 as D (5 bases). Germline values: CDR1 SGHVS, CDR2 FQNEAQ. CDR3 length: 15 amino acids. The V end lost 5 bases, the J end lost 4 bases, and 15 bases lay between the germline ends. CDR3 in amino acids: CASSPGPTKGNTIYF. The CDR3, as DNA: TGTGCCAGCAGCCCGGGACCCACGAAAGGAAACACCATATATTTT.